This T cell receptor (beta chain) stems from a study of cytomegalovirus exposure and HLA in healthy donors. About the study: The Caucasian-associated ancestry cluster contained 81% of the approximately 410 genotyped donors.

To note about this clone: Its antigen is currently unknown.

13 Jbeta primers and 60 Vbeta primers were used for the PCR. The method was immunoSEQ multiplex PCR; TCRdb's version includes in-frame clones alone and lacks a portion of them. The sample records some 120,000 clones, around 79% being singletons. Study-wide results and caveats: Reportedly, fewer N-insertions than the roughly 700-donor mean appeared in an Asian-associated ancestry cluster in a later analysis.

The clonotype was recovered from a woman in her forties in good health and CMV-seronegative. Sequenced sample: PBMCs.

CDR3 DNA sequence: TGCAGCGTTGAAGATGGCGGCGGGAGCGAGCAGTACTTC. Protein sequence: CSVEDGGGSEQYF. The chain employs TRBV29-1 and TRBJ2-7; 7 bases are a match to TRBD2. With V trimmed by 0 bases and J by 6 bases, 5 bases remained unmatched. This CDR3 is 13 amino acids long. Germline CDR1 is SQVTM and CDR2 is ANQGSEA.